These 31 T cell receptor beta chains share one sample of origin, sequenced in a study of a mutant IDH1 vaccine in newly diagnosed glioma. These receptors have no known antigen. Time point denoted: week 5, during vaccination. All doses held 300 ug of mutant IDH1 20-mer peptide, with topical imiquimod. Libraries were prepared by immunoSEQ multiplex PCR; TCRdb keeps only in-frame clonotypes and omits some of them. The sample comprises some 51,000 clones, 78% of which are singletons, and around 4.9% rests with the top ten. The sample consisted of PBMCs, taken from a glioma patient whose treatment included an IDH1 peptide vaccine. All receptors come from a man in his fifties with glioma.

The chain has TRBV28 and TRBJ1-2; weak D call: TRBD1 (5 bases). The V and J ends lost 7 bases and 7 bases respectively, with 19 bases between them. This CDR3 spans 14 amino acids. Germline lookup yields CDR1 MDHEN and CDR2 SYDVKM. The DNA of the CDR3 is TGTGCCAGCATTAGTCTGGGTCGGGGGAGTGGCTACACCTTC. Translating it yields CASISLGRGSGYTF.

The rearrangement uses TRBV6-5 and TRBJ2-1; D gene ambiguous. The CDR3 spans 11 residues. The V gene lost 2 bases and the J gene lost 10 bases, with 6 bases spanning the gap. Germline-derived CDR1 and CDR2 are MNHEY and SVGAGI. The CDR3 sequence: CASSYAREQFF. CDR3 nucleotides: TGTGCCAGCAGTTACGCCCGGGAGCAGTTCTTC.

The chain uses TRBV6-6 and TRBJ2-5, with 10 bases lining up with TRBD2. The J segment lost 4 bases and the V segment lost 6 bases, leaving 2 bases of the junction unmatched. Germline CDR1 MNHNY, CDR2 SVGAGI (reference sequence). There are 13 residues in the CDR3. CDR3 loop: CASRASGGETQYF. In DNA, the CDR3 is TGTGCCAGCAGGGCTAGCGGGGGAGAGACCCAGTACTTC.

On this clone: A far larger clone differs by one base, so this is likely a read error. The gene calls are TRBV2 and TRBJ1-1; perhaps TRBD1 as D (5 bases). The CDR3 is made up of 13 amino acids. Germline V lookup: CDR1 SNHLY, CDR2 FYNNEI. The V end lost 3 bases, the J end lost 1 base, and 6 bases lay between the germline ends. The CDR3 DNA reads TGTGCCAGCAGTGACAGGGAGAACACTGAAGCTTTCTTT. It encodes CASSDRENTEAFF.

The chain joins TRBV29-1 to TRBJ1-2, with 9 bases identical to TRBD1. The CDR3 loop spans 15 amino acids. Germline V gene sequence: CDR1 SQVTM, CDR2 ANQGSEA. With 6 bases clipped from V and 8 bases from J, the junction kept 16 bases outside the gene matches. The CDR3 bases are TGCAGCGTCTCCGGGACAGGGCCCTCCAACAGGGGCTACACCTTC. Its translation: CSVSGTGPSNRGYTF.

The J gene is TRBJ2-2, the V gene TRBV5-4; 13 bases are shared with TRBD2. The germline V gene has CDR1 SGHNT and CDR2 YYREEE (reference sequence). V trimming: 4 bases; J trimming: 4 bases; junction bases outside the gene matches: 4. The CDR3 runs to 16 residues. CDR3 coding DNA: TGTGCCAGCAGCCCCGGACTAGCGGGGGTCACCGGGGAGCTGTTTTTT. It encodes CASSPGLAGVTGELFF.

In its sample, this clone was seen a few times. This CDR3 is CSASLTDTQYF. CDR3 nucleotides: TGCAGTGCGAGTCTCACAGATACGCAGTATTTT. This chain connects TRBV20-1 to TRBJ2-3; no firm D call. The CDR3 extends over 11 amino acids. Germline CDR1 is DFQATT and CDR2 is SNEGSKA (reference sequence). Trimming removed 6 bases from V and 2 bases from J, with 6 bases in between.

The chain employs TRBV27 and TRBJ2-2; D could derive from TRBD1 or TRBD2 (5 bases each). The V and J ends lost 3 bases and 4 bases respectively, with 15 bases between them. The germline V gene has CDR1 MNHEY and CDR2 SMNVEV (reference sequence). The CDR3 is 16 amino acids. This CDR3 is CASSLARDPRTGELFF. The CDR3 DNA follows: TGTGCCAGCAGTTTGGCCCGGGACCCTCGCACCGGGGAGCTGTTTTTT.

V and J are TRBV7-2 and TRBJ2-7; D is possibly TRBD2 (5 bases). V gave up 5 bases and J gave up 6 bases, with 20 bases separating them. The V gene's germline CDR1 is SGHTA and CDR2 FQGNSA. This CDR3 spans 15 amino acids. The CDR3 protein is CASSPPGRGTREQYF. In DNA, the CDR3 is TGTGCCAGCAGCCCCCCCGGCCGGGGAACTCGCGAGCAGTACTTC.

This sequence joins TRBV2 and TRBJ1-3, with 8 bases aligning to TRBD1. This CDR3 is 13 amino acids long. Trimming took 6 bases from V and 4 from J; bases not matched to a gene: 2. Germline V gives CDR1 SNHLY, CDR2 FYNNEI. CDR3 nucleotide sequence: TGTGCCAGCAGCGGGACAGGAGGAAACACCATATATTTT. Translated: CASSGTGGNTIYF.

Comments on this clone: Germline is not matched at one junction end, which may reflect a read error. CDR3 in amino acids: CTWGLWSSYEQYF. CDR3 coding DNA: TGTACCTGGGGCCTTTGGAGCTCCTACGAGCAGTACTTC. J is TRBJ2-7 and V is TRBV30; a weak D match, TRBD1 (5 bases). The germline V gene has CDR1 GTSNPN and CDR2 SVGIG (reference sequence). The CDR3 covers 13 residues.

V and J are TRBV5-4 and TRBJ1-5, with 7 bases fitting TRBD1. CDR3 length equals 14 residues. The V gene end was trimmed by 5 bases and the J gene end by 4 bases; junction bases not matched to a gene: 6. Germline CDR1 and CDR2: SGHNT and YYREEE (reference sequence). The DNA of the CDR3 is TGTGCCAGCAGTGCCGACAGGGTAAATCAGCCCCAGCATTTT. Amino acids: CASSADRVNQPQHF.

This clone was detected once. The V call is TRBV6-5, the J call TRBJ1-1; D call uncertain. Trimming stripped 0 bases from V and 4 bases from J, with 9 bases between. The CDR3 sequence is 14 residues long. Germline CDR1 reads MNHEY; CDR2 reads SVGAGI. The CDR3 loop is CASSYSRRSTEAFF. The CDR3 nucleotides are TGTGCCAGCAGTTACTCGAGGAGAAGCACTGAAGCTTTCTTT.

This chain joins TRBV5-1 and TRBJ2-1; D gene unclear. CDR1 is SGHRS and CDR2 is YFSETQ in the germline V gene. The CDR3 is 11 residues long. The V end was cut by 0 bases, the J end by 9 bases, with 4 bases between. CDR3 nucleotide sequence: TGCGCCAGCAGCTTGGAGGCTGAGCAGTTCTTC. Translated: CASSLEAEQFF.

The rearrangement joins TRBV28 to TRBJ2-1, with 9 bases fitting TRBD1. Trimming at V came to 2 bases and at J to 7 bases, leaving 3 bases not matched to a gene. CDR1 is MDHEN, CDR2 SYDVKM, per germline. The CDR3 is made up of 14 amino acids. The chain's CDR3 is CASSLQQGANEQFF. The CDR3 nucleotides are TGTGCCAGCAGTTTACAACAGGGGGCAAATGAGCAGTTCTTC.

This chain joins TRBV7-8 and TRBJ2-2, with no clear D. This CDR3 is built from 13 residues. Germline V gene sequence: CDR1 SGHVS, CDR2 FQNEAQ. V lost 5 bases and J lost 0, with 4 bases in between. The chain's CDR3 is CASSGTNTGELFF. CDR3 DNA: TGTGCCAGCAGCGGTACGAACACCGGGGAGCTGTTTTTT.

In its sample, this clone was seen a few times. This chain connects TRBV9 to TRBJ1-1, with no clear D. This CDR3 comprises 13 residues. Germline V gives CDR1 SGDLS, CDR2 YYNGEE. The V and J ends lost 4 bases and 1 base respectively, with 8 bases between them. CDR3 sequence: CASSPLPNTEAFF. The CDR3, as DNA: TGTGCCAGCAGCCCCTTACCGAACACTGAAGCTTTCTTT.

The chain links TRBV30 to TRBJ1-3; tentatively, D is TRBD1 (6 bases). Germline values: CDR1 GTSNPN, CDR2 SVGIG (reference sequence). Trimming took 3 bases from V and 0 from J, leaving 18 bases between them. The CDR3 is made up of 17 amino acids. This CDR3 is CAWSQTGGLYSGNTIYF. For the CDR3, the DNA is TGTGCCTGGAGCCAAACGGGGGGCCTCTACTCTGGAAACACCATATATTTT.

The chain recombines TRBV6-1 with TRBJ2-7; D possibly corresponds to TRBD1 (5 bases). Germline loops: CDR1 MNHNS, CDR2 SASEGT. Trimming left V 0 bases short and J 3 bases short, with 9 bases between. This CDR3 is 14 amino acids long. The CDR3 bases are TGTGCCAGCAGTGAAGCACAGGTGCGCTACGAGCAGTACTTC. Its translation: CASSEAQVRYEQYF.

This clone was seen only once. The V and J genes are TRBV19 and TRBJ1-1; D unclear. From germline, CDR1 is LNHDA and CDR2 SQIVND (reference sequence). V lost 6 bases to trimming and J lost 3 bases, with 11 bases between them. The CDR3 consists of 13 residues. Here the CDR3 reads CASSQRWDTEAFF. In nucleotides, the CDR3 is TGTGCCAGTAGCCAGAGATGGGACACTGAAGCTTTCTTT.

This clone was seen once. The chain carries TRBV19 and TRBJ1-6; D remains ambiguous. The CDR3 extends over 12 amino acids. V was clipped by 6 bases and J by 7 bases, with 7 bases between them. Germline V CDR1 and CDR2: LNHDA, SQIVND (reference sequence). This CDR3 is CASSLGNSPLHF. The CDR3 DNA sequence: TGTGCCAGTAGCTTAGGGAATTCACCCCTCCACTTT.

This clone was seen once. This chain joins TRBV5-6 and TRBJ2-7; weak D call: TRBD1 (6 bases). V shed 0 bases and J shed 0 bases, with 10 bases lying between them. The germline V gene has CDR1 SGHDT and CDR2 YYEEEE. CDR3 length: 15 residues. Written as DNA, the CDR3 is TGTGCCAGCAGCTTGGTTGGACAGTCCTCCTACGAGCAGTACTTC. It translates to CASSLVGQSSYEQYF. The whole variable domain, remainder taken from reference TRBV5-6 and TRBJ2-7, is DAGVTQSPTHLIKTRGQQVTLRCSPKSGHDTVSWYQQALGQGPQFIFQYYEEEERQRGNFPDRFSGHQFPNYSSELNVNALLLGDSALYLCASSLVGQSSYEQYFGPGTRLTVT.

The chain is built from TRBV30 and TRBJ1-4; 7 bases align to TRBD1. Germline trimming cut 8 bases from V and 3 bases from J; bases unmatched to any gene: 6. The CDR3 sequence is 13 residues long. Per the germline V gene, CDR1 is GTSNPN and CDR2 is SVGIG (reference sequence). CDR3 DNA: TGTGCCAGCCGGACAGGACCTAATGAAAAACTGTTTTTT. Its protein product is CASRTGPNEKLFF.

The chain combines TRBV18 with TRBJ1-5; 7 nucleotides agree with TRBD1. Trimming cost V 3 bases and J 3 bases; bases outside gene matches: 11. CDR1 is KGHSH, CDR2 LQKENI, per germline. The CDR3 sequence is 17 residues long. CDR3 loop: CASSPLSTGNSNQPQHF. The CDR3 DNA reads TGTGCCAGCTCACCGCTTTCGACAGGGAATTCCAATCAGCCCCAGCATTTT.

The V call is TRBV29-1, the J call TRBJ1-3; no reliable D call. The CDR3 is 13 residues long. Deletions cut 7 bases from V and 0 bases from J, with 10 bases between. Germline V lookup: CDR1 SQVTM, CDR2 ANQGSEA. Here the CDR3 reads CSARPSSGNTIYF. CDR3 bases: TGCAGCGCTAGACCAAGCTCTGGAAACACCATATATTTT.

This chain connects TRBV7-2 to TRBJ1-2; TRBD1 aligns across 8 bases. The CDR3 length is 13 residues. Per the germline V gene, CDR1 is SGHTA and CDR2 is FQGNSA. With 1 base clipped from V and 6 bases from J, the junction kept 1 base outside the gene matches. The chain's CDR3 is CASSLEQGDGYTF. The CDR3 nucleotides are TGTGCCAGCAGCTTAGAACAGGGGGATGGCTACACCTTC.

The rearrangement links TRBV7-9 to TRBJ1-5; D call uncertain. V lost 2 bases, J lost 4 bases, and 3 bases lay in between. Germline V CDR1 and CDR2: SEHNR, FQNEAQ (reference sequence). This CDR3 is built from 12 residues. This CDR3 reads CASSLSNQPQHF. CDR3 DNA: TGTGCCAGCAGCTTATCTAATCAGCCCCAGCATTTT.

The chain has TRBV10-3 and TRBJ2-7, with a tentative D call TRBD1 (7 bases). Germline loops: CDR1 ENHRY, CDR2 SYGVKD. Trimming took 6 bases from V and 5 from J, leaving 17 bases between them. The CDR3 runs to 14 residues. The CDR3 protein is CAISLGQEGNEQYF. As DNA, the CDR3 is TGTGCCATCAGCTTAGGACAGGAGGGTAACGAGCAGTACTTC.

The gene calls are TRBV5-1 and TRBJ2-3; the D gene is possibly TRBD2 (6 bases). The germline V gene has CDR1 SGHRS and CDR2 YFSETQ. The CDR3 sequence is 17 residues long. Trimming removed 1 base from V and 1 base from J, with 16 bases in between. CDR3 in amino acids: CASSLSAIAVRTDTQYF. For the CDR3, the DNA is TGCGCCAGCAGCTTGTCGGCAATAGCGGTCCGCACAGATACGCAGTATTTT.

The gene calls are TRBV5-1 and TRBJ2-3; D is undetermined. The V end was cut by 4 bases, the J end by 5 bases, with 14 bases between. This CDR3 comprises 14 residues. Germline V gene data show CDR1 as SGHRS and CDR2 as YFSETQ. CDR3 residues: CASSPGSSRDTQYF. The CDR3 bases are TGCGCCAGCAGCCCGGGTTCATCAAGAGATACGCAGTATTTT.

The J gene is TRBJ2-7, the V gene TRBV18; no firm D call. Germline lookup yields CDR1 KGHSH and CDR2 LQKENI. The CDR3 consists of 15 residues. V shed 3 bases and J shed 6 bases, with 18 bases lying between them. The CDR3 coding sequence is TGTGCCAGCTCACCTCAGACGGGCAAGAGTGGCGAGCAGTACTTC. Its protein is CASSPQTGKSGEQYF.